The 12 T cell receptor beta chains presented below share a single source sample, sequenced in a study of cytomegalovirus exposure and HLA in healthy donors. Both 60 Vbeta primers and 13 Jbeta primers went into the PCR. Sequenced by immunoSEQ multiplex PCR; TCRdb stores in-frame clones only, minus some. The table includes around 150,000 clones, 73% detected once. The sequencing sample was made of PBMCs. These receptors were taken from a human donor in good health.

This clone was seen once. The chain joins TRBV7-6 to TRBJ2-2; the D is unclear. V shed 0 bases and J shed 7 bases, with 15 bases lying between them. The germline V gene encodes CDR1 SGHVS and CDR2 FNYEAQ. CDR3 size: 16 residues. Here the CDR3 DNA reads TGTGCCAGCAGCTTAGCGGCGGAGTCCCGAAGCGGGGAGCTGTTTTTT. It is translated as CASSLAAESRSGELFF.

The rearrangement uses TRBV19 and TRBJ1-2, with a weak D call TRBD1 (6 bases). Trimming removed 2 bases at V and 2 bases at J, with 12 bases between. This CDR3 region has 15 residues. Per the germline V gene, CDR1 is LNHDA and CDR2 is SQIVND (reference sequence). The CDR3 sequence: CASSISPQGNYGYTF. The CDR3 region has the DNA TGTGCCAGTAGTATAAGCCCCCAGGGGAACTATGGCTACACCTTC.

V is TRBV6-1 and J is TRBJ2-5; TRBD2 is a possible D gene (5 bases). Germline V gene data show CDR1 as MNHNS and CDR2 as SASEGT. This CDR3 is 12 amino acids long. V dropped 2 bases and J dropped 5 bases, with 6 bases sitting between them. Written as DNA, the CDR3 is TGTGCCAGCAGTGAATGGAGGGAGACCCAGTACTTC. Translation gives CASSEWRETQYF.

V is TRBV4-1 and J is TRBJ2-7; 8 nucleotides match TRBD1. CDR1 and CDR2 from the germline V gene are MGHRA and YSYEKL. J lost 7 bases, V lost 4 bases, and 6 bases had no gene match. This CDR3 comprises 13 residues. In DNA form, the CDR3 reads TGCGCCAGCAGCCCGACAGGGGTCGGGGAGCAGTACTTC. It encodes CASSPTGVGEQYF.

The gene calls are TRBV5-1 and TRBJ1-4; D call uncertain. Trimming removed 5 bases at V and 4 bases at J, with 15 bases between. The germline CDR1 and CDR2 sequences are SGHRS and YFSETQ. This CDR3 has 15 residues. Written as DNA, the CDR3 is TGCGCCAGCAGTTTGCTTGCGGGCCTTAATGAAAAACTGTTTTTT. Amino acids: CASSLLAGLNEKLFF.

The V gene is TRBV6-1, the J gene TRBJ2-7; TRBD2 matches at 12 bases. V gave up 8 bases and J gave up 13 bases; unmatched junction bases: 12. CDR1 is MNHNS, CDR2 SASEGT, per germline. This CDR3 is 13 amino acids long. The CDR3 loop reads CASGEGTSGSLYF. The CDR3 DNA is TGTGCCAGCGGGGAAGGGACTAGCGGGTCCCTTTACTTC.

This clone was counted a few times. The gene calls are TRBV7-2 and TRBJ1-1; D uncertain. Germline loops: CDR1 SGHTA, CDR2 FQGNSA. This CDR3 has 14 amino acids. V was trimmed by 0 bases and J by 5 bases, leaving 10 bases between them. CDR3 DNA sequence: TGTGCCAGCAGCTTAGCTGGCCTTGATACTGAAGCTTTCTTT. This codes for CASSLAGLDTEAFF.

The V and J genes are TRBV29-1 and TRBJ1-2; TRBD1 agrees at 7 bases. The germline V gene encodes CDR1 SQVTM and CDR2 ANQGSEA. V gave up 7 bases and J gave up 4 bases; unmatched junction bases: 9. CDR3 length: 13 residues. Here the CDR3 reads CSALTGTTYGYTF. In nucleotides, the CDR3 is TGCAGCGCCCTGACAGGGACGACCTATGGCTACACCTTC.

With respect to this clone: At one end the junction does not follow the germline gene, possibly because of a read error. The same CDR3 also results from other DNA sequences found in this sample. This chain joins TRBV5-6 and TRBJ1-1; 8 bases align to TRBD1. CDR1 and CDR2 from the germline V gene are SGHDT and YYEEEE. The CDR3 contains 11 residues. CDR3 DNA: TGTGCCAGCAGCTGGACAGGGACCTTACTCTTT. Protein: CASSWTGTLLF.

Note on this clone: Relative to the germline gene, one junction end is altered; a read error may explain this. The CDR3 coding sequence is TGTTCCAGCAGCTTGGGGGCAGGGTACAATCAGCCCCAGCATTTT. It specifies CSSSLGAGYNQPQHF. The chain employs TRBV7-9 and TRBJ1-5; tentatively, D is TRBD1 (6 bases). CDR3 length equals 15 residues. Germline loops: CDR1 SEHNR, CDR2 FQNEAQ (reference sequence).

J is TRBJ2-7 and V is TRBV6-1; D might be TRBD2 (6 bases). V dropped 7 bases and J dropped 7 bases, with 23 bases sitting between them. Germline assignment: CDR1 MNHNS and CDR2 SASEGT. There are 15 residues in the CDR3. The CDR3 sequence is CASTYPEGATGEQYF. In DNA, the CDR3 is TGTGCCAGCACCTACCCGGAGGGAGCTACGGGTGAGCAGTACTTC.

The count of this clone is one. The rearrangement links TRBV14 to TRBJ2-1, with 12 bases fitting TRBD2. In germline, CDR1 is SGHDN, CDR2 FVKESK. The V and J ends lost 0 bases and 3 bases, in that order; junction bases with no gene match: 15. The CDR3 is 21 amino acids. DNA for the CDR3: TGTGCCAGCAGCCAAGAGTACCAGCGACTAGCGGGAGTTGCCCGCTACAATGAGCAGTTCTTC. Translated, it gives CASSQEYQRLAGVARYNEQFF. Full variable domain (rest looked up from reference TRBV14 and TRBJ2-1): EAGVTQFPSHSVIEKGQTVTLRCDPISGHDNLYWYRRVMGKEIKFLLHFVKESKQDESGMPNNRFLAERTGGTYSTLKVQPAELEDSGVYFCASSQEYQRLAGVARYNEQFFGPGTRLTVL.